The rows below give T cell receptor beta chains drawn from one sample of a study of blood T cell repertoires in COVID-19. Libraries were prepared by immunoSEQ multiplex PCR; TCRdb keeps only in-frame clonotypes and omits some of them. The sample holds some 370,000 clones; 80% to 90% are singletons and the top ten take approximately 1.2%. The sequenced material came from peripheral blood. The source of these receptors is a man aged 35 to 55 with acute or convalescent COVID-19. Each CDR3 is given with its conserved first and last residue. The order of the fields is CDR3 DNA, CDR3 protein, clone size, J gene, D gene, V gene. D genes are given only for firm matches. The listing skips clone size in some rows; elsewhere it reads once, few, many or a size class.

cdr3_nt: TGTGCCAGCAGCTATAGGGGGCCGAACACCGGGGAGCTGTTTTTT
cdr3_aa: CASSYRGPNTGELFF
clone_size: .
j_call: TRBJ2-2
d_call: TRBD1
v_call: TRBV11-3

cdr3_nt: TGTGCCAGCAGGAGGCAGGGTGTGGATACGCAGTATTTT
cdr3_aa: CASRRQGVDTQYF
clone_size: .
j_call: TRBJ2-3
d_call: .
v_call: TRBV3-1/TRBV3-2

cdr3_nt: TGTGCCTGGAGAACAAAGGGACTTTGGGATGGCGAGCAGTACTTC
cdr3_aa: CAWRTKGLWDGEQYF
clone_size: .
j_call: TRBJ2-7
d_call: .
v_call: TRBV30

cdr3_nt: TGTGCCAGTTTTACCGGACAGGGTCCCACTGAAGCTTTCTTT
cdr3_aa: CASFTGQGPTEAFF
clone_size: .
j_call: TRBJ1-1
d_call: TRBD1
v_call: TRBV19

cdr3_nt: TGCAGCGTTGGGGGGACAGAACTCTACGAGCAGTACTTC
cdr3_aa: CSVGGTELYEQYF
clone_size: .
j_call: TRBJ2-7
d_call: TRBD1
v_call: TRBV29-1

cdr3_nt: TGTGCCAGCAGCCAAGAAGGGACAGGGGGCAGTGGCTACACCTTC
cdr3_aa: CASSQEGTGGSGYTF
clone_size: .
j_call: TRBJ1-2
d_call: TRBD1
v_call: TRBV4-2

cdr3_nt: TGTGCCAGCAGCCAAGAATTAATGGCGGGACAGGTCCTAGCTAACTATGGCTACACCTTC
cdr3_aa: CASSQELMAGQVLANYGYTF
clone_size: few
j_call: TRBJ1-2
d_call: TRBD1
v_call: TRBV4-2

cdr3_nt: TGCAGTGCTAGTTTGAGGCGAGGGGGAAGCAATCAGCCCCAGCATTTT
cdr3_aa: CSASLRRGGSNQPQHF
clone_size: .
j_call: TRBJ1-5
d_call: .
v_call: TRBV20-1

cdr3_nt: TGTGCCAGCAGCTTAGAGGGACATAACTATGGCTACACCTTC
cdr3_aa: CASSLEGHNYGYTF
clone_size: .
j_call: TRBJ1-2
d_call: .
v_call: TRBV7-9

cdr3_nt: TGCGCCAGCAGCGATTTGTCCAGGGGGGCCGAGCATGAGCAGTTCTTC
cdr3_aa: CASSDLSRGAEHEQFF
clone_size: .
j_call: TRBJ2-1
d_call: .
v_call: TRBV5-1

cdr3_nt: TGTGCCAGCAGAGGGATGGAGGGTATGAACACTGAAGCTTTCTTT
cdr3_aa: CASRGMEGMNTEAFF
clone_size: .
j_call: TRBJ1-1
d_call: .
v_call: TRBV5-4

cdr3_nt: TGTGCCAGCAGCCAATCCCCGGAGGGGAGGGTTGGCTACACCTTC
cdr3_aa: CASSQSPEGRVGYTF
clone_size: .
j_call: TRBJ1-2
d_call: .
v_call: TRBV7-3

cdr3_nt: TGTGCCAGCAGCCCCCGTCTGAACACTGAAGCTTTCTTT
cdr3_aa: CASSPRLNTEAFF
clone_size: .
j_call: TRBJ1-1
d_call: .
v_call: TRBV7-9

cdr3_nt: TGTGCCAGCAGTTTATGGACAGGAAGAAGCACCGGGGAGCTGTTTTTT
cdr3_aa: CASSLWTGRSTGELFF
clone_size: .
j_call: TRBJ2-2
d_call: .
v_call: TRBV28

cdr3_nt: TGTGCCAGCAGCAGACAGGGGCACGAGCAGTACTTC
cdr3_aa: CASSRQGHEQYF
clone_size: once
j_call: TRBJ2-7
d_call: TRBD1
v_call: TRBV6-5

cdr3_nt: TGTGCCAGCAGGAAGGGGGTATTATCCAGTCAGCCCCAGCATTTT
cdr3_aa: CASRKGVLSSQPQHF
clone_size: .
j_call: TRBJ1-5
d_call: .
v_call: TRBV6-6

cdr3_nt: TGTGCCAGCAGTTGGCCAGCGAGTCTCTACCAAGAGACCCAGTACTTC
cdr3_aa: CASSWPASLYQETQYF
clone_size: .
j_call: TRBJ2-5
d_call: .
v_call: TRBV28

cdr3_nt: TGTGCCAGCAGTTTGACAGGGCTCGCAAAACTGTTTTTT
cdr3_aa: CASSLTGLAKLFF
clone_size: few
j_call: TRBJ1-4
d_call: TRBD1
v_call: TRBV27

cdr3_nt: TGTGCCAGCAGACGCAGGGGGCGAGGTCAGCCCCAGCATTTT
cdr3_aa: CASRRRGRGQPQHF
clone_size: .
j_call: TRBJ1-5
d_call: TRBD1
v_call: TRBV6-5

cdr3_nt: TGTGCCTGGAGTGTACGCCCGTGGGGAGGCTATGGCTACACCTTC
cdr3_aa: CAWSVRPWGGYGYTF
clone_size: once
j_call: TRBJ1-2
d_call: .
v_call: TRBV30

cdr3_nt: TGTGCCACCAGTGATGGGGACAGGGGATTCTACGGCTACACCTTC
cdr3_aa: CATSDGDRGFYGYTF
clone_size: .
j_call: TRBJ1-2
d_call: TRBD1
v_call: TRBV24-1

cdr3_nt: TGTGCCAGCAGCTCGTATCTAGCGAGGTCCACAGATACGCAGTATTTT
cdr3_aa: CASSSYLARSTDTQYF
clone_size: .
j_call: TRBJ2-3
d_call: .
v_call: TRBV7-9

cdr3_nt: TGTGCCAGCACGCAGGGGGCAGGCTCTGGGGCCAACGTCCTGACTTTC
cdr3_aa: CASTQGAGSGANVLTF
clone_size: once
j_call: TRBJ2-6
d_call: TRBD1
v_call: TRBV6-4

cdr3_nt: TGTGCCAGCAGCCGGCTAATACAGGTGAACTATGGCTACACCTTC
cdr3_aa: CASSRLIQVNYGYTF
clone_size: .
j_call: TRBJ1-2
d_call: .
v_call: TRBV3-1/TRBV3-2

cdr3_nt: TGCGCCAGCAGCCAGGGATGGACTAGCGGGGGGGCCAAATTAGATGAGCAGTTCTTC
cdr3_aa: CASSQGWTSGGAKLDEQFF
clone_size: .
j_call: TRBJ2-1
d_call: TRBD2
v_call: TRBV4-3

cdr3_nt: TGTGCCAGCAGCCAAGATTTAACAGAATCACCCCTCCACTTT
cdr3_aa: CASSQDLTESPLHF
clone_size: .
j_call: TRBJ1-6
d_call: .
v_call: TRBV3-1/TRBV3-2

cdr3_nt: TGTGCCAGCAGTGTTCCTGGCACAGATACGCAGTATTTT
cdr3_aa: CASSVPGTDTQYF
clone_size: .
j_call: TRBJ2-3
d_call: .
v_call: TRBV6-6

cdr3_nt: TGTGCCAGCAGCTTGGGAGCTCTATCGCGAGCAGCCTACAATGAGCAGTTCTTC
cdr3_aa: CASSLGALSRAAYNEQFF
clone_size: .
j_call: TRBJ2-1
d_call: .
v_call: TRBV7-8

cdr3_nt: TGTGCCAGCAGCGCCGGGACAGTGTCCGACGAGCAGTACTTC
cdr3_aa: CASSAGTVSDEQYF
clone_size: .
j_call: TRBJ2-7
d_call: TRBD1
v_call: TRBV9

cdr3_nt: TGTGCCTGGAGTCGCTGGGAGGGCCTATACAATGAGCAGTTCTTC
cdr3_aa: CAWSRWEGLYNEQFF
clone_size: .
j_call: TRBJ2-1
d_call: TRBD2
v_call: TRBV30

cdr3_nt: TGTGCCAGCAGTCTAGACAGAGACTACGAGCAGTACTTC
cdr3_aa: CASSLDRDYEQYF
clone_size: .
j_call: TRBJ2-7
d_call: .
v_call: TRBV6-5

cdr3_nt: TGTGCCAGCAGTTACCCAGGGGATTCACCCCTCCACTTT
cdr3_aa: CASSYPGDSPLHF
clone_size: .
j_call: TRBJ1-6
d_call: .
v_call: TRBV6-5

cdr3_nt: TGCGCCAGCAGCTTGGGACAGGGAGTCTCAGTATTGTCTGGGGCCAACGTCCTGACTTTC
cdr3_aa: CASSLGQGVSVLSGANVLTF
clone_size: .
j_call: TRBJ2-6
d_call: TRBD1
v_call: TRBV5-1

cdr3_nt: TGTGCCAGCAGCGCTTCCCCCCGAGCGGTCTCCAACAATGAGCAGTTCTTC
cdr3_aa: CASSASPRAVSNNEQFF
clone_size: once
j_call: TRBJ2-1
d_call: .
v_call: TRBV9

cdr3_nt: TGCAGCGTTGATGGGGGGTACTATGGCTACACCTTC
cdr3_aa: CSVDGGYYGYTF
clone_size: .
j_call: TRBJ1-2
d_call: .
v_call: TRBV29-1

cdr3_nt: TGCAGCGTTCGGGGACAGGGATTCAATGAGCAGTTCTTC
cdr3_aa: CSVRGQGFNEQFF
clone_size: .
j_call: TRBJ2-1
d_call: TRBD1
v_call: TRBV29-1

cdr3_nt: TGTGCCAGCATGGGAGCGGCAGATACGCAGTATTTT
cdr3_aa: CASMGAADTQYF
clone_size: .
j_call: TRBJ2-3
d_call: .
v_call: TRBV2

cdr3_nt: TGTGCCAGCAGTGAATTACTAGAGCAGTACTTC
cdr3_aa: CASSELLEQYF
clone_size: .
j_call: TRBJ2-7
d_call: .
v_call: TRBV6-1

cdr3_nt: TGTGCCAGCAGCCCTTCGTTCAAGCCGTCCCCCTATGGCTACACCTTC
cdr3_aa: CASSPSFKPSPYGYTF
clone_size: .
j_call: TRBJ1-2
d_call: .
v_call: TRBV13

cdr3_nt: TGCGCCAGCAGCCACTCCGGGACTACCATCACAGATACGCAGTATTTT
cdr3_aa: CASSHSGTTITDTQYF
clone_size: .
j_call: TRBJ2-3
d_call: TRBD2
v_call: TRBV4-1

cdr3_nt: TGTGCCAGCAGCTTATCAGGACAGGGCTCCTATGGCTACACCTTC
cdr3_aa: CASSLSGQGSYGYTF
clone_size: .
j_call: TRBJ1-2
d_call: TRBD1
v_call: TRBV5-5

cdr3_nt: TGTGCCAGCAGCTTGGGGACAGGGTACACAGATACGCAGTATTTT
cdr3_aa: CASSLGTGYTDTQYF
clone_size: .
j_call: TRBJ2-3
d_call: TRBD1
v_call: TRBV5-4

cdr3_nt: TGTGCCAGCAACGACCCGGGACAGGGGAGCGGAAACACCATATATTTT
cdr3_aa: CASNDPGQGSGNTIYF
clone_size: .
j_call: TRBJ1-3
d_call: TRBD1
v_call: TRBV19

cdr3_nt: TGTGCCAGCAGTTTTACAGGGGACTCTGGAAACACCATATATTTT
cdr3_aa: CASSFTGDSGNTIYF
clone_size: .
j_call: TRBJ1-3
d_call: TRBD1
v_call: TRBV7-2

cdr3_nt: TGTGCTAGTGGCCGGACAGAAGGACTAGCGTCGGGGGCAGATACGCAGTATTTT
cdr3_aa: CASGRTEGLASGADTQYF
clone_size: .
j_call: TRBJ2-3
d_call: TRBD2
v_call: TRBV12-5

cdr3_nt: TGTGCCAGCAGCCCGAGAGGGCAGGGGCAATGGTATGGCTACACCTTC
cdr3_aa: CASSPRGQGQWYGYTF
clone_size: .
j_call: TRBJ1-2
d_call: .
v_call: TRBV5-5

cdr3_nt: TGTGCCAGCAGATTAAGGACTAGCGGGAACTACGAGCAGTACTTC
cdr3_aa: CASRLRTSGNYEQYF
clone_size: .
j_call: TRBJ2-7
d_call: TRBD2
v_call: TRBV27

cdr3_nt: TGTGCCAGTAGTATTTCGGCGGGGTTTAACACTGAAGCTTTCTTT
cdr3_aa: CASSISAGFNTEAFF
clone_size: .
j_call: TRBJ1-1
d_call: .
v_call: TRBV19